This entry lists 15 T cell receptor beta chains sequenced from one sample in a study of identical twins. TCRdb redid the calling of the 5' RACE reads with MiXCR, one entry per CDR3 protein. The table records 430,000 or so distinct CDR3 sequences, 20% to 25% of them present only once. This same sample was also taken into another study, of T cells expressing NK-cell markers.

Sequenced sample: CD4+ T cells sorted from blood. All receptors derive from a woman between 18 and 29 years old in good health.

Comment on this clonotype: Without the conserved terminal phenylalanine or tryptophan, this CDR3 likely stems from a read error. The chain couples TRBV10-3 to TRBJ2-7, with D maybe TRBD2 (5 bases). Germline-derived CDR1 and CDR2 are ENHRY and SYGVKD. V was shortened by 6 bases and J by 9 bases, with 24 bases between the two germline ends. This CDR3 has 15 amino acids. The DNA for the CDR3 is TGTGCCATCAGCCCCTTGGGGTTAACACCAAGCGGGCAGTACTCC. This codes for CAISPLGLTPSGQYS.

This clonotype has a handful of counts. The chain employs TRBV25-1 and TRBJ1-1; D remains ambiguous. CDR1 is MGHDK and CDR2 is SYGVNS in the germline V gene. There are 12 residues in the CDR3. Trimming took 0 bases from V and 10 from J, leaving 9 bases between them. In nucleotides, the CDR3 is TGTGCCAGCAGTGAATACGGAGCAGGAGCTTTCTTT. Its protein product is CASSEYGAGAFF.

The chain joins TRBV14 to TRBJ1-2; D perhaps matches TRBD1 (5 bases). This CDR3 comprises 13 residues. The V gene's germline CDR1 is SGHDN and CDR2 FVKESK. Trimming removed 3 bases at V and 7 bases at J, with 12 bases between. The CDR3 DNA reads TGTGCCAGCAGCCAGGACGACAGAGGTGGCTACACCTTC. This gives the protein CASSQDDRGGYTF.

The chain has TRBV18 and TRBJ1-2; TRBD1 aligns across 7 bases. The V gene's germline CDR1 is KGHSH and CDR2 LQKENI. This CDR3 has 15 amino acids. The trim removed 3 bases at V and 8 bases at J, leaving 12 bases unmatched. The CDR3 here is CASSPPGQTPEGYTF. The CDR3 DNA reads as TGTGCCAGCTCACCCCCGGGACAGACACCCGAGGGCTACACCTTC.

A few counts support this clonotype. V gene TRBV6-2 or TRBV6-3 combines with J gene TRBJ2-2, with TRBD2 as a possible D gene (6 bases). From germline, CDR1 is MNHEY and CDR2 SVGEGT. V was shortened by 2 bases and J by 8 bases, with 15 bases between the two germline ends. The CDR3 contains 15 residues. In DNA form, the CDR3 reads TGTGCCAGCAGTTACGCCGCGGGATGGGCGGGGGAGCTGTTTTTT. As protein: CASSYAAGWAGELFF.

This clonotype was found a few times. One junction end disagrees with the germline gene, perhaps due to a read error. In nucleotides, the CDR3 is TGTGCCAGCAGCTTAGACTACCTTTACAATGAGCAGTTCTTC. Translating it yields CASSLDYLYNEQFF. The rearrangement links TRBV12-3 or TRBV12-4 to TRBJ2-1; D might be TRBD2 (5 bases). The CDR3 is 14 residues long.

CDR3 coding DNA: TGCAGTGCTAGACGAGGTCCCACAGATACGCAGTATTTT. It encodes CSARRGPTDTQYF. This rearrangement joins TRBV20-1 to TRBJ2-3, with D unclear. V shed 2 bases and J shed 2 bases, with 8 bases lying between them. Germline values: CDR1 DFQATT, CDR2 SNEGSKA (reference sequence). This CDR3 has 13 residues.

This clonotype was observed a handful of times. V and J are TRBV29-1 and TRBJ1-1; no reliable D call. The CDR3 runs 13 residues. The V and J ends lost 1 base and 0 bases respectively, with 6 bases between them. Germline V lookup: CDR1 SQVTM, CDR2 ANQGSEA. CDR3 bases: TGCAGCGTTGAAGTAGGTATGAACACTGAAGCTTTCTTT. Its translation is CSVEVGMNTEAFF. Full variable domain (remainder filled in from reference TRBV29-1 and TRBJ1-1): SAVISQKPSRDICQRGTSLTIQCQVDSQVTMMFWYRQQPGQSLTLIATANQGSEATYESGFVIDKFPISRPNLTFSTLTVSNMSPEDSSIYLCSVEVGMNTEAFFGQGTRLTVV.

V is TRBV7-9 and J is TRBJ2-6; D gene unclear. Germline V gives CDR1 SEHNR, CDR2 FQNEAQ (reference sequence). Deletions cut 3 bases from V and 2 bases from J, with 8 bases between. CDR3 length equals 15 residues. CDR3 loop: CASSFPKPGANVLTF. The CDR3 region has the DNA TGTGCCAGCAGCTTTCCAAAGCCTGGGGCCAACGTCCTGACTTTC.

This clonotype showed up just a few times. The chain combines TRBV6-5 with TRBJ2-7; D is ambiguous. Trimming left V 2 bases short and J 0 bases short, with 8 bases between. The CDR3 is made up of 14 amino acids. Germline V gives CDR1 MNHEY, CDR2 SVGAGI. The CDR3 loop is CASSYTVSSYEQYF. The DNA of the CDR3 is TGTGCCAGCAGTTACACCGTATCCTCCTACGAGCAGTACTTC.

The chain has TRBV7-9 and TRBJ2-7; possible D gene TRBD1, 6 bases. CDR1 and CDR2 from the germline V gene are SEHNR and FQNEAQ (reference sequence). V was shortened by 4 bases and J by 1 base, with 14 bases between the two germline ends. The CDR3 is 15 amino acids. CDR3 residues: CASSSPDRGSYEQYF. The CDR3 DNA follows: TGTGCCAGCAGCTCCCCGGACAGAGGTTCCTACGAGCAGTACTTC.

The V gene is TRBV12-3 or TRBV12-4, the J gene TRBJ2-1; D ambiguous. Trimming pared 2 bases from V and 7 bases from J, leaving 15 bases between. The CDR3 consists of 15 residues. The CDR3, as DNA: TGTGCCAGCAGTTTACCAGGTTTCATCACTAATGAGCAGTTCTTC. Residues: CASSLPGFITNEQFF.

V and J are TRBV5-1 and TRBJ2-1, with D unclear. From germline, CDR1 is SGHRS and CDR2 YFSETQ. V lost 4 bases, J lost 6 bases, and 14 bases lay in between. This CDR3 comprises 14 residues. The CDR3 DNA is TGCGCCAGCAGCGCTGGCCTCCGGGTCAATGAGCAGTTCTTC. Residues: CASSAGLRVNEQFF.

V and J are TRBV19 and TRBJ2-5; a possible D gene is TRBD1 (5 bases). This CDR3 region has 15 residues. Trimming stripped 1 base from V and 2 bases from J, with 11 bases between. The germline V gene has CDR1 LNHDA and CDR2 SQIVND (reference sequence). The CDR3 DNA is TGTGCCAGTAGTATAGTGAAGGGGATTCAAGAGACCCAGTACTTC. Encoded protein: CASSIVKGIQETQYF.

This clonotype has only a few counts. The rearrangement joins TRBV5-8 to TRBJ2-2, with D perhaps TRBD1 or TRBD2 (6 bases each). Trimming left V 5 bases short and J 3 bases short, with 17 bases between. The germline gives CDR1 SGHTS, CDR2 YDEGEE. The CDR3 loop spans 16 amino acids. CDR3 bases: TGTGCCAGCAGAGGGGGAGGAAGGGGATACACCGGGGAGCTGTTTTTT. Translated: CASRGGGRGYTGELFF.